Below, 4 T cell receptor beta chains from the same sample are listed, as sequenced in a study of T cells in Graves' hyperthyroidism and ophthalmopathy. Amplification of TCR beta CDR3 regions used RNA as the template. Researchers ran a first-round RT-PCR on the TCR CDR3 using the HTBI primer set. TCRdb analysed the multiplex PCR reads with MiXCR anew, one entry per CDR3 protein. The sample yields roughly 720,000 distinct CDR3 sequences, roughly 17% seen once. The sample consisted of blood. The source of these receptors is a man aged 45-60 years with Graves' hyperthyroidism.

The sample holds many counts of this clonotype. The rearrangement joins TRBV28 to TRBJ2-2; D tentatively reads TRBD1 or TRBD2 (5 bases each). CDR3 size: 12 residues. CDR1 is MDHEN, CDR2 SYDVKM, per germline. With 4 bases removed from V and 7 bases from J, the gap between germline ends came to 7 bases. This chain's CDR3 is CASSWGSGELFF. The CDR3 nucleotides read TGTGCCAGCAGTTGGGGGAGCGGGGAGCTGTTTTTT. The full variable domain, rest sourced from reference TRBV28 and TRBJ2-2, is DVKVTQSSRYLVKRTGEKVFLECVQDMDHENMFWYRQDPGLGLRLIYFSYDVKMKEKGDIPEGYSVSREKKERFSLILESASTNQTSMYLCASSWGSGELFFGEGSRLTVL.

The table lists this clonotype with many counts. The chain couples TRBV5-1 to TRBJ2-7; 8 bases are a match to TRBD1. V was clipped by 5 bases and J by 2 bases; unmatched bases: 9. The germline V gene has CDR1 SGHRS and CDR2 YFSETQ. This CDR3 is built from 15 residues. The CDR3 bases are TGCGCCAGCAGAAGCGCCGGGACAGGAACCTACGAGCAGTACTTC. It is translated as CASRSAGTGTYEQYF.

This clonotype was found a few times. V and J are TRBV24-1 and TRBJ2-3, with D tentatively TRBD2 (6 bases). This CDR3 has 16 residues. Looked up from germline, CDR1 is KGHDR and CDR2 is SFDVKD. Deletions cut 1 base from V and 2 bases from J, with 12 bases between. Written as DNA, the CDR3 is TGTGCCACCAGTGATTTTACTAGCAGCACCACAGATACGCAGTATTTT. Its translation is CATSDFTSSTTDTQYF.

This clonotype was found many times. The V gene is TRBV6-1, the J gene TRBJ1-1, with 7 nucleotides matching TRBD1. The CDR3 is 17 residues long. V gave up 6 bases and J gave up 0 bases; unmatched junction bases: 13. The germline V gene encodes CDR1 MNHNS and CDR2 SASEGT. CDR3 DNA sequence: TGTGCCAGCAGGTACGACGGGGACAGACTACTGAACACTGAAGCTTTCTTT. Protein: CASRYDGDRLLNTEAFF.